The clone carrying this T cell receptor beta chain has only a few counts. Its antigen is currently unknown. The sample originates from a study of neurological immune-mediated disorders. Whole-study findings and limits: The greatest TCR clonal expansion appeared in HTLV-1-associated myelopathy and the smallest, falling below healthy controls, in multiple sclerosis. For the multiple sclerosis repertoire cluster, no association with any clinical or MRI feature was found. No CDR3 amino acid sequences recurred among expanded clones across subjects, suggesting private repertoires in all groups.

This CDR3 is built from 14 residues. Trimming left V 4 bases short and J 1 base short, with 8 bases between. Germline V lookup: CDR1 LGHNA, CDR2 YSLEER. TCRdb reprocessed the 5' RACE reads via MiXCR and lists one record per CDR3 protein. The data show under 70,000 distinct CDR3 sequences, roughly 3.1% seen once. This sequence was found in a woman aged 45-59 years with multiple sclerosis. Sample: PBMCs. The chain couples TRBV4-3 to TRBJ2-1, with D possibly TRBD2 on 6 matching bases. The CDR3 DNA sequence: TGCGCCAGCAGCCTAGCGGATTCCTACAATGAGCAGTTCTTC. Its translation is CASSLADSYNEQFF.